This T cell receptor beta chain was sequenced for a study of blood T cell repertoires in COVID-19. The wider study: Italy, Spain and the United States were the sources of the convalescent and acute COVID-19 samples. Sources were T cells, B-cell-depleted T cells, or PBMCs; the material itself was cDNA or gDNA.

This clone came up once. In the original processing: Reference gene primer amplification yielded estimated nucleated cell counts. Clones were sequenced by immunoSEQ multiplex PCR, and TCRdb holds only the in-frame ones, with some missing. The D gene and trimming were derived from the DNA, and the V and J assignments and clone size from that table. The sample carries about 15,000 clones, less than 80% recorded once. The CDR3 has 16 residues. Unmatched junction bases numbered 3, after V lost 3 bases and J lost 2 bases. Per the germline V gene, CDR1 is KGHDR and CDR2 is SFDVKD. Sequencing was performed on peripheral blood. This TCR was recovered from a man in his 70s with acute or convalescent COVID-19. The chain couples TRBV24-1 to TRBJ2-7; 13 bases are shared with TRBD2. The CDR3: CATSDPGTSGTYEQYF. In nucleotides, the CDR3 is TGTGCCACCAGTGATCCCGGGACTAGCGGGACCTACGAGCAGTACTTC.